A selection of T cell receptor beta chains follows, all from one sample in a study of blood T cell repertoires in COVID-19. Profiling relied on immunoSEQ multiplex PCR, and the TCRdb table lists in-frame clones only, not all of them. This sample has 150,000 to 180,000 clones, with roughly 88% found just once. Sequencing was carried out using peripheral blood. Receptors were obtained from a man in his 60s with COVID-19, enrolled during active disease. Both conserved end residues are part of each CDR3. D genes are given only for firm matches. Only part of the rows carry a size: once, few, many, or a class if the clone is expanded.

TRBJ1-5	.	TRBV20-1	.	CSASDGLSQHF	TGCAGTGCTAGTGACGGACTTTCCCAGCATTTT
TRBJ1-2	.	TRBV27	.	CASSFKQNSYGYTF	TGTGCCAGCTCCTTTAAACAGAACTCCTATGGCTACACCTTC
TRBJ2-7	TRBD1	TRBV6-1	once	CASSEWDSYEQYF	TGTGCCAGCAGTGAGTGGGACAGCTACGAGCAGTACTTC
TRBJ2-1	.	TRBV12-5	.	CASGLTQGRSYNEQFF	TGTGCTAGTGGTTTAACGCAGGGCCGATCCTACAATGAGCAGTTCTTC
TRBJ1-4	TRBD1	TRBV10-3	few	CAISESDRVGEKLFF	TGTGCCATCAGTGAGTCGGACAGGGTAGGGGAAAAACTGTTTTTT
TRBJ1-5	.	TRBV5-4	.	CASSLGIDQPQHF	TGTGCCAGCAGCTTGGGAATAGATCAGCCCCAGCATTTT
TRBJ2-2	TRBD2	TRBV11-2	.	CASSTSGLRRELFF	TGTGCCAGCTCCACTAGCGGGTTAAGGAGGGAGCTGTTTTTT
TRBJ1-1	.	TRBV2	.	CASSVRGMTEAFF	TGTGCCAGCAGTGTGCGAGGTATGACTGAAGCTTTCTTT
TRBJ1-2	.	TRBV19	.	CASSIDGRGGYTF	TGTGCCAGTAGTATCGACGGCAGGGGCGGCTACACCTTC
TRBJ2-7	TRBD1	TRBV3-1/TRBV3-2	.	CASSTGTVSYEQYF	TGTGCCAGCAGCACCGGGACAGTATCCTACGAGCAGTACTTC
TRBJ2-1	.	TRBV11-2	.	CASSPSRQTYNEQFF	TGTGCCAGCAGCCCTAGCCGTCAGACCTACAATGAGCAGTTCTTC
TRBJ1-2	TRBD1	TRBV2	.	CASSATGGAYGYTF	TGTGCCAGCAGCGCCACAGGGGGCGCATATGGCTACACCTTC
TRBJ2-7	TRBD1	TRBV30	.	CAVGQGGHEQYF	TGTGCCGTGGGACAGGGTGGCCACGAGCAGTACTTC
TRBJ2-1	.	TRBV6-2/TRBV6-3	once	CASSYTVYEQFF	TGTGCCAGCAGTTATACTGTCTATGAGCAGTTCTTC
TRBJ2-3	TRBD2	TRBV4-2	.	CASSQDRLGQGLAVDTQYF	TGTGCCAGCAGCCAAGATAGGTTGGGGCAGGGACTAGCCGTCGATACGCAGTATTTT
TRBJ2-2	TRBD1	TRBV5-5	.	CASSLGTGTGELFF	TGTGCCAGCAGCTTGGGGACAGGGACCGGGGAGCTGTTTTTT
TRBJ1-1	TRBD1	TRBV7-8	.	CASSLDRRAEAFF	TGTGCCAGCAGCTTGGACAGGAGGGCTGAAGCTTTCTTT
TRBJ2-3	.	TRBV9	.	CASSAQGSSTDTQYF	TGTGCCAGCAGCGCGCAGGGCAGCAGCACAGATACGCAGTATTTT
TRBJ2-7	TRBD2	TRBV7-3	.	CASSLRARTSGGSYEQYF	TGTGCCAGCAGCTTAAGAGCCAGGACTAGCGGGGGCTCCTACGAGCAGTACTTC
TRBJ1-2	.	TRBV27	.	CASRASLNYGYTF	TGTGCCAGCAGAGCGAGCTTAAACTATGGCTACACCTTC
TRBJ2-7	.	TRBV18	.	CASSPGTGDREQYF	TGTGCCAGCTCACCGGGGACGGGGGACAGAGAGCAGTACTTC
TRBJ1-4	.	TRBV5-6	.	CASSRYGELFF	TGTGCCAGCAGTCGCTACGGTGAACTGTTTTTT
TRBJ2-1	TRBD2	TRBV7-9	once	CASSLRTSELNEQFF	TGTGCCAGCAGCCTAAGGACTAGCGAACTCAATGAGCAGTTCTTC
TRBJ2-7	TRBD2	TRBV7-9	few	CASSVGLAGNSYEQYF	TGTGCCAGCAGCGTGGGACTAGCGGGCAACTCCTACGAGCAGTACTTC
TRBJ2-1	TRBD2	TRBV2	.	CASSALVSGLSSYNEQFF	TGTGCCAGCAGTGCCCTGGTTAGCGGGTTGAGCTCCTACAATGAGCAGTTCTTC
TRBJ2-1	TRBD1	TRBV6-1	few	CASSERPPTGGSGNEQFF	TGTGCCAGCAGTGAAAGGCCCCCAACAGGGGGCTCAGGCAATGAGCAGTTCTTC
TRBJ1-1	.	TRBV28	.	CASSSPGGENTEAFF	TGTGCCAGCAGCTCCCCGGGGGGGGAGAACACTGAAGCTTTCTTT
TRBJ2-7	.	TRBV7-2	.	CASSISLGGGAEQYF	TGTGCCAGCAGTATAAGCCTGGGGGGAGGTGCCGAGCAGTACTTC
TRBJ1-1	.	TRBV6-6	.	CASSPRRTMNTEAFF	TGTGCCAGCAGTCCCCGGCGCACTATGAACACTGAAGCTTTCTTT
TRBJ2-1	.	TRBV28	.	CASSLYRDEQFF	TGTGCCAGCAGTTTGTACAGGGATGAGCAGTTCTTC
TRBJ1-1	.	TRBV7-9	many	CASSRGTGPTNTEAFF	TGTGCCAGCAGCCGAGGCACAGGGCCCACTAACACTGAAGCTTTCTTT
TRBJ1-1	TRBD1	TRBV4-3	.	CASSQRPQGDTEAFF	TGCGCCAGCAGCCAACGCCCTCAGGGGGACACTGAAGCTTTCTTT
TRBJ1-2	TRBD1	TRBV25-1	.	CASSEFGQGRNYGYTF	TGTGCCAGCAGTGAATTCGGACAGGGCAGAAACTATGGCTACACCTTC
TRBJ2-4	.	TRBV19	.	CASSIRQVKNIQYF	TGTGCCAGTAGTATTCGGCAGGTAAAAAACATTCAGTACTTC
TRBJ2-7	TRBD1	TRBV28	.	CASSPRARDRGYEQYF	TGTGCCAGCAGCCCCCGGGCCCGGGACAGGGGCTACGAGCAGTACTTC
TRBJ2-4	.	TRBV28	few	CASSPGLSKNIQYF	TGTGCCAGCAGTCCAGGACTATCCAAAAACATTCAGTACTTC
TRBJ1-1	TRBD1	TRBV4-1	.	CASSQSDRGNTEAFF	TGCGCCAGCAGCCAAAGTGACAGGGGTAACACTGAAGCTTTCTTT
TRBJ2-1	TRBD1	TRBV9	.	CASSVVGETGGQFF	TGTGCCAGCAGCGTAGTGGGGGAGACAGGGGGCCAGTTCTTC
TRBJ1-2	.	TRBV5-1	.	CASSLRTSNYGYTF	TGCGCCAGCAGCCTGAGGACATCTAACTATGGCTACACCTTC
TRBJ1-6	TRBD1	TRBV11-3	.	CASSADRVGSPLHF	TGTGCCAGCAGCGCAGACAGGGTCGGATCACCCCTCCACTTT